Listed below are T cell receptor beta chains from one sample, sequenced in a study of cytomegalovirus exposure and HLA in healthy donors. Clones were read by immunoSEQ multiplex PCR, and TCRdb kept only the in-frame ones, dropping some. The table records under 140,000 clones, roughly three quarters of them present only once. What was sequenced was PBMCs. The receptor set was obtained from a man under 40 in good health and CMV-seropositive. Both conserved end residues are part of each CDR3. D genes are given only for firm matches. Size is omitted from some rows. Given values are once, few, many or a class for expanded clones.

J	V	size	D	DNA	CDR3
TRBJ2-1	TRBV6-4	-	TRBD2	TGTGCCAGCAGTGATCTAGCGGGTAATGAGCAGTTCTTC	CASSDLAGNEQFF
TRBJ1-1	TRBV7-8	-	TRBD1	TGTGCCAGCAGTGCCAGACAGGGGACGAACACTGAAGCTTTCTTT	CASSARQGTNTEAFF
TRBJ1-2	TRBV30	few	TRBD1	TGTGCCTGGAGTAATGGGGGGGACACATCGACAGGGGGCGCCTATGGCTACACCTTC	CAWSNGGDTSTGGAYGYTF
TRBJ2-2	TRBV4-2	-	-	TGTGCCAGCAGCCAAGCCGGGGGTTTCACCGGGGAGCTGTTTTTT	CASSQAGGFTGELFF
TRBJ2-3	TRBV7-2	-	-	TGTGCCAGCAGCTTAGGGGGGGGGCGAGATACGCAGTATTTT	CASSLGGGRDTQYF
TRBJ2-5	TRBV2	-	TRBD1	TGTGCCAGCAGCGGCCCGGGACAGGGGCCCCTAGGAGAGACCCAGTACTTC	CASSGPGQGPLGETQYF
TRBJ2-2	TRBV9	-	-	TGTGCCAGCAGCGTAGAGGGGCAGGGCGGCACCGGGGAGCTGTTTTTT	CASSVEGQGGTGELFF
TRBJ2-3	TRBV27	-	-	TGTGCCAGCAGCCCCCCGTCAGGCGGCACAGATACGCAGTATTTT	CASSPPSGGTDTQYF
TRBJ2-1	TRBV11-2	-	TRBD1	TGTGCCAGCAGCTTAAGCGGACAGGGGGCAGGCAATGAGCAGTTCTTC	CASSLSGQGAGNEQFF
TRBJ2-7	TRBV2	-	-	TGTGCCAGCAGTGTTGGGGGCCACGAGCAGTACTTC	CASSVGGHEQYF
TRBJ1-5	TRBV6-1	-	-	TGTGCCAGCAGTGTCAGTCAAAATCAGCCCCAGCATTTT	CASSVSQNQPQHF
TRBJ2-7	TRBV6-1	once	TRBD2	TGTGCCAGCAGTGATTATGGTGGAGCGGGGGGCATGTTCGAGCAGTACTTC	CASSDYGGAGGMFEQYF
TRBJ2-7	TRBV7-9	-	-	TGTGCCAGCAGCCCCCGACAGAAGCTCTACGAGCAGTACTTC	CASSPRQKLYEQYF
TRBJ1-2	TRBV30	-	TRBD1	TGTGCCTGGAGTTTACCGGGACAGATGGATGGCTACACCTTC	CAWSLPGQMDGYTF
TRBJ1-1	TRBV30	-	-	TGTGCCTGGAGTATCAGCCGGGGGACTGAAGCTTTCTTT	CAWSISRGTEAFF
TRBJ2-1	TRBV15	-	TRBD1	TGTGCCACCAGATTTTCAGAGACAGGGGAGTCCAATGAGCAGTTCTTC	CATRFSETGESNEQFF
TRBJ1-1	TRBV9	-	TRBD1	TGTGCCAGGACCGGGACAGGGGATGTCGGGGACACTGAAGCTTTCTTT	CARTGTGDVGDTEAFF
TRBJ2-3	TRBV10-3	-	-	TGTGCCATCAGGGTAGGGGTGACAGATACGCAGTATTTT	CAIRVGVTDTQYF
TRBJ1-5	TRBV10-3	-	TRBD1	TGTGCCATCAGTGAGTCTTGGGGACAGGGGAATCAGCCCCAGCATTTT	CAISESWGQGNQPQHF
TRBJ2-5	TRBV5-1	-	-	TGCGCCAGCAGTTTTCCAACCCAGGAGACCCAGTACTTC	CASSFPTQETQYF
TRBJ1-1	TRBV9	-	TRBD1	TGTGCCAGCAGCGTAGGGAGGGGGCGCGAGGGGAACACTGAAGCTTTCTTT	CASSVGRGREGNTEAFF
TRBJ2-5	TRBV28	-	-	TGTGCCAGCAGTTTACTCCAAGAGACCCAGTACTTC	CASSLLQETQYF
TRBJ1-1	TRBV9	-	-	TGTGCCAGCAGCGTAGCAGGGATGGCCACTGAAGCTTTCTTT	CASSVAGMATEAFF
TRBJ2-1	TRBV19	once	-	TGTGCCAGTAGTATAGGACAGAACAATGAGCAGTTCTTC	CASSIGQNNEQFF
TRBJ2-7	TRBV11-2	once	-	TGTGCCAGCAGCCCAGTAGGGGTATTATACGAGCAGTACTTC	CASSPVGVLYEQYF
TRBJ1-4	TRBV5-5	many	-	TGTGCCAGCAGCTCGCCAGGTACAACTAATGAAAAACTGTTTTTT	CASSSPGTTNEKLFF
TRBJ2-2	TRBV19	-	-	TGTGCCAGTAGCCTGACAGGAGAAGGTACCGGGGAGCTGTTTTTT	CASSLTGEGTGELFF
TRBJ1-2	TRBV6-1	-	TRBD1	TGTGCCAGCAGTGAAAGGTGGGACAGGACCTTCCCTTATGGCTACACCTTC	CASSERWDRTFPYGYTF
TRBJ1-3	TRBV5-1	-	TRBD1	TGCGCCAGCAGCTTGGGAAGGGACAGGGCCCAAAACACCATATATTTT	CASSLGRDRAQNTIYF
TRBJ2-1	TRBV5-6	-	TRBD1	TGTGCCAGCAGCACCGGGACAGCCTACAATGAGCAGTTCTTC	CASSTGTAYNEQFF
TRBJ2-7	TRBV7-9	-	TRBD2	TGTTCCAGCAGCTCGGATCGCGGGGGAGACTCCTACGAGCAGTACTTC	CSSSSDRGGDSYEQYF
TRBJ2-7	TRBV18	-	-	TGTGCCAGCTCACCGACACAGGACTACTCCTACGAGCAGTACTTC	CASSPTQDYSYEQYF
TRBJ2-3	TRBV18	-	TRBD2	TGTGCCAGCTCGCCCCCGGGACTAGCGGGGGAGACAGATACGCAGTATTTT	CASSPPGLAGETDTQYF
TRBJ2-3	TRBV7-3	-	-	TGTGCCAGCAGCCCGATAAACAGGGCAGATACGCAGTATTTT	CASSPINRADTQYF
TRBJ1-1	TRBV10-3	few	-	TGTGCCATCACCAAGAAAGAGAGTAGAGCCGCTTTCTTT	CAITKKESRAAFF
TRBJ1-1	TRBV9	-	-	TGTGCCAGCAGCTCCCCGACAGACGAGAACACTGAAGCTTTCTTT	CASSSPTDENTEAFF
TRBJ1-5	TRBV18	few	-	TGTGCCAGCTCACCCGGGGGAGAAGCGGAGCAGCCCCAGCATTTT	CASSPGGEAEQPQHF
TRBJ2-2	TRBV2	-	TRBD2	TGTGCCAGCAGCCAAGCTAGATCCGGGACTAGCGGTACCGGGGAGCTGTTTTTT	CASSQARSGTSGTGELFF
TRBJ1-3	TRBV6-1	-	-	TGTGCCAGCAGATATGGAAACACCATATATTTT	CASRYGNTIYF
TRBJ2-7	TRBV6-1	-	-	TGTGCCAGCAGTGAAGGGACATCATACGAGCAGTACTTC	CASSEGTSYEQYF
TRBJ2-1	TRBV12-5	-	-	TGTGCTAGTGGTTCTCAATGGAGAAACAATGAGCAGTTCTTC	CASGSQWRNNEQFF
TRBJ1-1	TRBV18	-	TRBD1	TGTGCCAGCTCACCACTACCCCACAGGGGTGGGACTGAAGCTTTCTTT	CASSPLPHRGGTEAFF
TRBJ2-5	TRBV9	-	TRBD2	TGTGCCAGCAGCGTAGGAACTAGCGGGGGGGTATTCCAAGAGACCCAGTACTTC	CASSVGTSGGVFQETQYF
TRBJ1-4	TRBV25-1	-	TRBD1	TGTGCCAGCAGACGTCCCTCCGGGACAGGTTCTGAAAAACTGTTTTTT	CASRRPSGTGSEKLFF
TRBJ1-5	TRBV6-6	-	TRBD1	TGTGCCAGCAGTTACCAGGAGGGGGCAAATCAGCCCCAGCATTTT	CASSYQEGANQPQHF
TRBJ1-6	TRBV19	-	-	TGTGCCAGTAGTATGGGTTGGCAGGGTATCGGATCACCCCTCCACTTT	CASSMGWQGIGSPLHF
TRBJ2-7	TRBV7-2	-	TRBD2	TGTGCCAGCAGCTTTAGCGGGGGGGCTTCCGAGCAGTACTTC	CASSFSGGASEQYF
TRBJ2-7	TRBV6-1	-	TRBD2	TGTGCCAGCAGTGTGGGACTAGCGGGGGGGCCCGGGCAGTACTTC	CASSVGLAGGPGQYF
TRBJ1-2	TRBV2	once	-	TGTGCCACAACGGTAGGACAGACCCTTGGCTATGGCTACACCTTC	CATTVGQTLGYGYTF
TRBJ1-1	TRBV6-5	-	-	TGTGCCAGCTATTCCAGGGGTGAAGCTTTCTTT	CASYSRGEAFF
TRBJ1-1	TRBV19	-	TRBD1	TGTGCCAGTAGCGACGACGACAGGGGTAAAGCTTTCTTT	CASSDDDRGKAFF
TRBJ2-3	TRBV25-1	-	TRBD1	TGTGCCAGCAGTGGGGGACAGGGGGCAACAGATACGCAGTATTTT	CASSGGQGATDTQYF
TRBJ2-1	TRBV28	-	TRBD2	TGTGCCAGCAGTTTGCCCATCAGCGGGGGGGGACTTGACAATGAGCAGTTCTTC	CASSLPISGGGLDNEQFF
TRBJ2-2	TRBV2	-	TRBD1	TGTGCCAGCAGCAAACCACCCGGGACAGGGAACACCGGGGAGCTGTTTTTT	CASSKPPGTGNTGELFF
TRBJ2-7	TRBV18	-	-	TGTGCCAGCTCACCAGCAGGGAATGACTACGAGCAGTACTTC	CASSPAGNDYEQYF